This passage covers 27 T cell receptor beta chains from one sample sequenced in a study of blood T cells in healthy people across ages (dated by TCRdb to the mid-2010s). Library preparation used 5' RACE. TCRdb names Illumina HiSeq 2500 as the instrument used. The second PCR ran for about 7 to 11 cycles and used a J-beta primer mix along with a sample-barcoded 5' primer. In-frame beta chains were kept once TCRdb had trimmed the public reads at Q25 with fastp and called clones with MiXCR. Rows are unified per CDR3 protein, each entry keeping the most common DNA and genes. This sample is represented by 1.4 million or so distinct CDR3 sequences; approximately 43% of them were singletons. Of the sample, about 4% falls within the top ten clones. The source material was blood. These receptors were collected from a woman aged 18-29 years in good health.

The chain has TRBV18 and TRBJ1-1, with D unclear. CDR1 is KGHSH, CDR2 LQKENI, per germline. V lost 8 bases to trimming and J lost 7 bases, with 14 bases between them. There are 12 residues in the CDR3. CDR3: CASAPTGNEAFF. CDR3 nucleotides: TGTGCCAGCGCCCCGACCGGCAATGAAGCTTTCTTT.

The chain joins TRBV7-6 to TRBJ2-7, with 11 bases aligning to TRBD2. V was clipped by 6 bases and J by 3 bases; unmatched bases: 7. Per the germline V gene, CDR1 is SGHVS and CDR2 is FNYEAQ. This CDR3 spans 15 amino acids. As DNA, the CDR3 is TGTGCCAGCAGTCACGCGACTAGCGGGATCTACGAGCAGTACTTC. It specifies CASSHATSGIYEQYF. Variable domain in full (rest from reference TRBV7-6 and TRBJ2-7): GAGVSQSPRYKVTKRGQDVALRCDPISGHVSLYWYRQALGQGPEFLTYFNYEAQQDKSGLPNDRFSAERPEGSISTLTIQRTEQRDSAMYRCASSHATSGIYEQYFGPGTRLTVT.

V usage is TRBV4-3 and J usage is TRBJ2-7; 10 bases align to TRBD1. The CDR3 loop spans 17 amino acids. After removal of 4 bases from V and 3 bases from J, the junction contained 12 bases not matched to a gene. CDR1 and CDR2 (germline): LGHNA, YSLEER. The CDR3 region is CASSLRYGTGEIYEQYF. As DNA, the CDR3 is TGCGCCAGCAGCCTACGATACGGGACAGGGGAGATCTACGAGCAGTACTTC.

This clonotype was counted between two and nine times. The chain couples TRBV4-3 to TRBJ2-7; D gene ambiguous. The length of the CDR3 is 16 residues. Per germline, CDR1 LGHNA and CDR2 YSLEER. Trimming removed 1 base from V and 0 bases from J, with 13 bases in between. CDR3 sequence reads: CASSQVNPPYSYEQYF. The CDR3 DNA reads as TGCGCCAGCAGCCAAGTTAATCCACCATACTCCTACGAGCAGTACTTC.

The chain employs TRBV5-1 and TRBJ2-7, with 8 positions matching TRBD2. Germline V lookup: CDR1 SGHRS, CDR2 YFSETQ. V shed 7 bases and J 4 bases; nucleotides not matched to a gene: 10. This CDR3 is 14 amino acids long. The CDR3 loop is CASRAGTRPYEQYF. The CDR3 region has the DNA TGCGCCAGCCGGGCCGGGACTAGACCATACGAGCAGTACTTC. The complete variable domain, with remaining parts taken from reference TRBV5-1 and TRBJ2-7, reads KAGVTQTPRYLIKTRGQQVTLSCSPISGHRSVSWYQQTPGQGLQFLFEYFSETQRNKGNFPGRFSGRQFSNSRSEMNVSTLELGDSALYLCASRAGTRPYEQYFGPGTRLTVT.

The chain couples TRBV5-1 to TRBJ2-2; TRBD2 agrees at 9 bases. Trimming at V came to 0 bases and at J to 6 bases, leaving 3 bases not matched to a gene. The germline gives CDR1 SGHRS, CDR2 YFSETQ. This CDR3 spans 15 amino acids. The CDR3: CASSLEIAGAGELFF. The CDR3 DNA sequence: TGCGCCAGCAGCTTGGAAATAGCGGGAGCCGGGGAGCTGTTTTTT.

This clonotype occurred a few times. The CDR3 coding sequence is TGTGCCAGCAGCGTACAAAGTTTTTACAATGAGCAGTTCTTC. Translating it yields CASSVQSFYNEQFF. The chain employs TRBV9 and TRBJ2-1; D unresolved. The CDR3 loop spans 14 amino acids. V shed 1 base and J shed 4 bases, with 9 bases lying between them. Per germline, CDR1 SGDLS and CDR2 YYNGEE.

The sample holds a few counts of this clonotype. The chain is built from TRBV4-1 and TRBJ2-7, with D perhaps matching TRBD1 (6 bases). Trimming left V 0 bases short and J 3 bases short, with 15 bases between. CDR3 length equals 16 residues. The germline gives CDR1 MGHRA, CDR2 YSYEKL. The CDR3 is CASSQDNRARNYEQYF. CDR3 in DNA: TGCGCCAGCAGCCAAGATAACAGGGCCAGGAACTACGAGCAGTACTTC.

The chain is built from TRBV4-3 and TRBJ2-7; D gene ambiguous. The V end was cut by 0 bases, the J end by 2 bases, with 11 bases between. Germline CDR1 and CDR2: LGHNA and YSLEER. The CDR3 spans 15 residues. CDR3 coding DNA: TGCGCCAGCAGCCAAGACTACACGGCGACCTACGAGCAGTACTTC. Translated, it gives CASSQDYTATYEQYF.

The chain recombines TRBV21-1 with TRBJ1-2; TRBD1 is the table's D call and was not checked against the DNA. TRBV21-1 is a pseudogene. The CDR3 length is 18 residues. CDR3 nucleotides: TGTGCCAGCAGCAAAAGGGACAGGGAGAGAAGGTACGACTATGGCTACACCTTC. Its translation: CASSKRDRERRYDYGYTF.

This clonotype was found a few times. V is TRBV20-1 and J is TRBJ2-3; 12 bases are shared with TRBD2. Germline CDR1 and CDR2: DFQATT and SNEGSKA (reference sequence). The CDR3 loop spans 14 amino acids. V trimming: 4 bases; J trimming: 6 bases; junction bases outside the gene matches: 5. The CDR3 DNA is TGCAGTGCTATCTCGACTAGCGGGAGCGATACGCAGTATTTT. Residues: CSAISTSGSDTQYF.

The V gene is TRBV4-3, the J gene TRBJ1-5; no firm D call. Germline CDR1 and CDR2: LGHNA and YSLEER. This CDR3 region has 17 residues. The V and J ends lost 0 bases and 1 base respectively, with 13 bases between them. The CDR3 DNA is TGCGCCAGCAGCCAAGATGGAGTACCTGGGAGCAATCAGCCCCAGCATTTT. This codes for CASSQDGVPGSNQPQHF.

This clonotype showed up just a few times. This chain joins TRBV4-3 and TRBJ2-5, with unresolved D. In germline, CDR1 is LGHNA, CDR2 YSLEER. The CDR3 totals 17 residues. V shed 3 bases and J shed 1 base, with 18 bases lying between them. The CDR3 nucleotides read TGCGCCAGCAGCCATAGATCCTCCGCCGTCCCCCAAGAGACCCAGTACTTC. This sequence encodes CASSHRSSAVPQETQYF.

The gene calls are TRBV6-6 and TRBJ2-1, with D uncertain. The length of the CDR3 is 15 residues. V lost 2 bases to trimming and J lost 0 bases, with 8 bases between them. Germline V lookup: CDR1 MNHNY, CDR2 SVGAGI (reference sequence). CDR3 sequence: CASSYQPSSYNEQFF. In nucleotides, the CDR3 is TGTGCCAGCAGTTACCAGCCTAGCTCCTACAATGAGCAGTTCTTC.

This clonotype was counted only a few times. Just one base apart from a much larger clone, this may be a read error. This chain links TRBV5-1 with TRBJ1-2; no reliable D call. The germline CDR1 and CDR2 sequences are SGHRS and YFSETQ. This CDR3 comprises 13 residues. In nucleotides, the CDR3 is TGCGCCAGCAGCTTGGGCGATAACCATGGCTACACCTTC. Residues: CASSLGDNHGYTF.

The rearrangement joins TRBV7-9 to TRBJ2-4; D may be TRBD1 (5 bases). Deletions cut 5 bases from V and 0 bases from J, with 11 bases between. This CDR3 spans 15 amino acids. Germline V lookup: CDR1 SEHNR, CDR2 FQNEAQ (reference sequence). In nucleotides, the CDR3 is TGTGCCAGCAGCACCGGACACCGAGCCAAAAACATTCAGTACTTC. It specifies CASSTGHRAKNIQYF.

This clonotype was picked up a small number of times. J is TRBJ1-2 and V is TRBV27; unclear D gene. The CDR3 has 14 amino acids. The V end was cut by 5 bases, the J end by 6 bases, with 16 bases between. Germline lookup yields CDR1 MNHEY and CDR2 SMNVEV (reference sequence). The CDR3 spells CASSPRGWSHGYTF. The CDR3 DNA follows: TGTGCCAGCAGTCCCAGAGGGTGGAGCCATGGCTACACCTTC.

The V call is TRBV7-8, the J call TRBJ1-1; D is uncertain. CDR1 and CDR2 (germline): SGHVS, FQNEAQ. V was cut by 1 base and J by 9 bases, with 21 bases left in between. The CDR3 covers 16 residues. The CDR3 loop reads CASSLVEGASRTQAFF. The CDR3 nucleotides are TGTGCCAGCAGCTTAGTAGAGGGCGCCTCGAGAACCCAAGCTTTCTTT.

This clonotype has more than one count but fewer than ten. V and J are TRBV28 and TRBJ2-7; D gene ambiguous. CDR1 MDHEN and CDR2 SYDVKM come from the germline V gene. This CDR3 is built from 15 residues. Between the trimmed V and J ends, which lost 5 bases and 0 bases, there was a span of 14 bases. In nucleotides, the CDR3 is TGTGCCAGCAGTCTCGGGCCTTTTAGCTCCTACGAGCAGTACTTC. Amino acids: CASSLGPFSSYEQYF.

The chain combines TRBV18 with TRBJ1-2; the D is unclear. The CDR3 has 14 amino acids. V lost 0 bases, J lost 7 bases, and 12 bases lay in between. Germline V gene lookup returns CDR1 KGHSH and CDR2 LQKENI. CDR3: CASSPPSGLSGYTF. The CDR3 region has the DNA TGTGCCAGCTCACCACCAAGTGGACTAAGTGGCTACACCTTC.

The chain carries TRBV20-1 and TRBJ2-1; 8 bases line up with TRBD1. CDR1 and CDR2 (germline): DFQATT, SNEGSKA (reference sequence). The CDR3 is made up of 13 amino acids. The J segment lost 2 bases and the V segment lost 6 bases, leaving 3 bases of the junction unmatched. CDR3 loop: CSASTGAYNEQFF. In DNA form, the CDR3 reads TGCAGTGCATCGACAGGGGCCTACAATGAGCAGTTCTTC.

The V gene is TRBV21-1, the J gene TRBJ1-6; the table's D gene call, TRBD1, was not cross checked with the DNA. TRBV21-1 is listed as a pseudogene. The length of the CDR3 is 15 residues. The CDR3 region is CASSRGNRNNSPPHF. The CDR3 nucleotides read TGTGCCAGCAGCAGAGGGAACAGGAATAATTCACCCCCCCACTTT.

Of note for this clonotype: An end of the junction does not agree with germline; a read error may underlie this. V gene TRBV7-9 combines with J gene TRBJ2-3; weak D call: TRBD2 (6 bases). Germline V gene data show CDR1 as SEHNR and CDR2 as FQNEAQ (reference sequence). This CDR3 is 12 amino acids long. The CDR3 spells CASSLVGSTRYF. The DNA of the CDR3 is TGTGCCAGCAGCTTAGTCGGGAGTACGCGGTATTTT.

A few counts support this clonotype. V usage is TRBV29-1 and J usage is TRBJ2-1; TRBD2 is a possible D gene (5 bases). V gave up 0 bases and J gave up 2 bases, with 11 bases separating them. Germline lookup yields CDR1 SQVTM and CDR2 ANQGSEA. CDR3 length: 15 amino acids. This CDR3 is CSVEDQAGAYNEQFF. The CDR3 DNA sequence: TGCAGCGTTGAAGATCAGGCGGGTGCCTACAATGAGCAGTTCTTC.

This chain links TRBV5-6 with TRBJ2-7, with 9 positions matching TRBD1. Germline CDR1 reads SGHDT; CDR2 reads YYEEEE. Trimming removed 2 bases from V and 1 base from J; junction bases left unmatched: 10. The CDR3 has 17 amino acids. Here the CDR3 reads CASSLYPGQGGSYEQYF. CDR3 sequence (DNA): TGTGCCAGCAGCTTATATCCGGGACAGGGCGGTTCCTACGAGCAGTACTTC.

The rearrangement links TRBV6-5 to TRBJ1-5; D remains ambiguous. The V gene's germline CDR1 is MNHEY and CDR2 SVGAGI. Trimming pared 7 bases from V and 6 bases from J, leaving 7 bases between. There are 11 residues in the CDR3. The CDR3 is CASTSGQPQHF. Written as DNA, the CDR3 is TGTGCCAGCACCTCCGGTCAGCCCCAGCATTTT.

V usage is TRBV3-1 and J usage is TRBJ2-7, with D uncertain. The V end lost 0 bases, the J end lost 0 bases, and 9 bases lay between the germline ends. Germline values: CDR1 LGHDT, CDR2 YNNKEL (reference sequence). This CDR3 contains 15 residues. The CDR3 here is CASSQDYGGSYEQYF. CDR3 sequence (DNA): TGTGCCAGCAGCCAAGATTATGGCGGCTCCTACGAGCAGTACTTC.